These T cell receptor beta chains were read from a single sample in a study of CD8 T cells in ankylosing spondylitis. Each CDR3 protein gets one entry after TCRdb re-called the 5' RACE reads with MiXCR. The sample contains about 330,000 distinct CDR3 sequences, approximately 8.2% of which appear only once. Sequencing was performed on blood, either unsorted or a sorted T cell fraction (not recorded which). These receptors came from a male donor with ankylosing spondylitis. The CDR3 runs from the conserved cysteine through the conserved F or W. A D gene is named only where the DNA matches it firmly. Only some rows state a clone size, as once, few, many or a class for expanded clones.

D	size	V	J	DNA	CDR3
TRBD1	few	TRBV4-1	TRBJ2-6	TGCGCCAGCAGCCCGGCTACAGGACAGGGGCGGTCTGGGGCCAACGTCCTGACTTTC	CASSPATGQGRSGANVLTF
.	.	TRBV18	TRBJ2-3	TGTGCCAGCTCACACGAGCATTCTACCACAGATACGCAGTATTTT	CASSHEHSTTDTQYF
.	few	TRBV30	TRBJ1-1	TGTGCCTGGCGAGGGCTGTCGAACACTGCAGCTTTCTTT	CAWRGLSNTAAFF
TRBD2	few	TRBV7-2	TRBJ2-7	TGTGCCAGCAGCCTCCGACTAGCGGGCGAGCAGTACTTC	CASSLRLAGEQYF
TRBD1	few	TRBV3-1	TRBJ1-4	TGTGCCAGCAGCCAAGGGGACAGGGGGCTTGGAAAACTGTTTTTT	CASSQGDRGLGKLFF
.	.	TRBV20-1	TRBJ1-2	TGCAGTGCTAGACTCCAGGGTGGCTCGGTAGATGGCTACACCTTC	CSARLQGGSVDGYTF
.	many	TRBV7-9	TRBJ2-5	TGTGCCAGCAGCTTAGTGGGAGAGACCCAGTACTTC	CASSLVGETQYF
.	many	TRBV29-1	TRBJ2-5	TGCAGCGTTGACGTTGCTACACGCGGGACCCAGTACTTC	CSVDVATRGTQYF
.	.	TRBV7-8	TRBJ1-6	TGTGCCAGCAGCTTAGAGTCCCTCAGGAATAATTCACCCCTCCACTTT	CASSLESLRNNSPLHF
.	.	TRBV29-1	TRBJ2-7	TGCAGCGTTGGAGACGGCGATTGGGGTGAGCAGTACTTC	CSVGDGDWGEQYF
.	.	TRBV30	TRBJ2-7	TGTGCCTCGGACAGTTTCTACGAGCAGTACTTC	CASDSFYEQYF
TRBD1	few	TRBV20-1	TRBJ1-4	TGCAGTGCTAGAGATTTCAGGGGGCATACTAATGAAAAACTGTTTTTT	CSARDFRGHTNEKLFF
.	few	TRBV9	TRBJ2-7	TGTGCCAGCAGCGTAGAGGGGAGCTACGAGCAGTACTTC	CASSVEGSYEQYF
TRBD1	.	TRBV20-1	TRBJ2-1	TGCAGTGCTACGACAGGGGACTCCTACAATGAGCAGTTCTTC	CSATTGDSYNEQFF
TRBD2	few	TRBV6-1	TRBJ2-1	TGTGCCAGCGCCGCACTAGCGCTACGGGGTGAGCAGTTCTTC	CASAALALRGEQFF
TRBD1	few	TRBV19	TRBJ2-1	TGTGCCAGTAGTACATGGACAGGAGACTACAATGAGCAGTTCTTC	CASSTWTGDYNEQFF
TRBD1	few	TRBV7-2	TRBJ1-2	TGTGCCAGCAGCGATGACAGGGTCCCCTATGGCTACACCTTC	CASSDDRVPYGYTF
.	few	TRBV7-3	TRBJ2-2	TGTGCCAGCAGCTTACCTGGAGTAACCGGGGAGCTGTTTTTT	CASSLPGVTGELFF
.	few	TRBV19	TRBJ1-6	TGTGCCAGTTCACCTCGTTCTGGGTCACCCCTCCACTTT	CASSPRSGSPLHF
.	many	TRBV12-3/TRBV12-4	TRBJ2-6	TGTGCCAGCAGTTTAGTTTTCGGAGATGGGGCCAACGTCCTGACTTTC	CASSLVFGDGANVLTF
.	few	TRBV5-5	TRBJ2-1	TGTGCCAGCAGCTTGCGGGAGACAGGGACTAGTTCCTACAATGAGCAGTTCTTC	CASSLRETGTSSYNEQFF
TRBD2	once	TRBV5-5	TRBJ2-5	TGTGCCAGCAGCTTTAGCGGGAGGGGGGAGACCCAGTACTTC	CASSFSGRGETQYF
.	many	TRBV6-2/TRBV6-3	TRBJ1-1	TGTGCCGCAAACCAAGGCACTGAAGCTTTCTTT	CAANQGTEAFF
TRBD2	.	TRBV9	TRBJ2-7	TGTGCCAGCAGCGTAGGAGGCGGGAGCGGAGGATACGAGCAGTACTTC	CASSVGGGSGGYEQYF
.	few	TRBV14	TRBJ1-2	TGTGCCAGCAGCCAAGACCCCGATCGCCAGATCACCTTC	CASSQDPDRQITF
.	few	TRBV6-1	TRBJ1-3	TGTGCCAGCAGTGTACGGACAAGTGGAAACACCATATATTTT	CASSVRTSGNTIYF
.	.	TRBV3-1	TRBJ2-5	TGTGCCAGCAGCCATGGACCACAAGAGACCCAGTACTTC	CASSHGPQETQYF
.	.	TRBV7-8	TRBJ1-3	TGTGCCAGCAGCAAAAACAGGGTTGGAAACACCATATATTTT	CASSKNRVGNTIYF
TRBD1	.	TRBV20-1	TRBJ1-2	TGCAGTGCTAGAGAAACAGGGGGATACTATGGCTACACCTTC	CSARETGGYYGYTF
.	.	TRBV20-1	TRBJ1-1	TGCAGTGCCCGCGGGCTAAACACTGAAGCTTTCTTT	CSARGLNTEAFF
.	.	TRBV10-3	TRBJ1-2	TGTGCCATCAGTGCTGACATTAACTATGGCTACACCTTC	CAISADINYGYTF
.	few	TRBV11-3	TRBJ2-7	TGTGCCAGCAGCTTAGACTCTGGGACCGCTACCTACGAGCAGTACTTC	CASSLDSGTATYEQYF
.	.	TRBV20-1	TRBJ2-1	TGCAGTGCTAGGGACGAGCGTTTTGGGCAGTTCTTC	CSARDERFGQFF
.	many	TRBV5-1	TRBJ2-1	TGCGCCAGCAACAAATTACAGGGAACCTACAATGAGCAGTTCTTC	CASNKLQGTYNEQFF
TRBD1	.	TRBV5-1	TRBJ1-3	TGCGCCAGCACGACAGGGGCTAGCTCTGGAAACACCATATATTTT	CASTTGASSGNTIYF
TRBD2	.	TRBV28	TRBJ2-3	TGTGCCAGCAGTTTTTGGGCTAGCGGGTCCGCGGATACGCAGTATTTT	CASSFWASGSADTQYF
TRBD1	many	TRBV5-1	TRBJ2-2	TGCGCCAGCAGCACCAGGGGGCTGGGAACGGCCGGGGAGCTGTTTTTT	CASSTRGLGTAGELFF
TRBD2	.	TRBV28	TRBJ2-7	TGTGCCAGCAATTCGCTAGCGGGAGGGTACGAGCAGTACTTC	CASNSLAGGYEQYF
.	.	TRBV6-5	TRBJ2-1	TGTGCCAGCAGTTACGGGCAGGGTGTCTACAATGAGCAGTTCTTC	CASSYGQGVYNEQFF
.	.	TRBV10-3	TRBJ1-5	TGTGCCATCACCCCGAATTATAGCAATCAGCCCCAGCATTTT	CAITPNYSNQPQHF
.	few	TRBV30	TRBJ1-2	TGTGCCTGGAGCATCCTAGGTGGCTACACCTTC	CAWSILGGYTF
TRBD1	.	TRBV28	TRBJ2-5	TGTGCCAGCAGTTTATGGAGACAGGGTTTGGAGACCCAGTACTTC	CASSLWRQGLETQYF
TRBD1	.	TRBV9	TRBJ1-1	TGTGCCAGCAGCGTAGGGGCCGGGACAGGGCTTGGTGAAGCTTTCTTT	CASSVGAGTGLGEAFF
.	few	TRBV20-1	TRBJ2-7	TGCAGTGCTGCGCGAGCGTCGGTGGGGTCCTACGAGCAGTACTTC	CSAARASVGSYEQYF
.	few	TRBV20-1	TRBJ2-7	TGCAGTGCTAAGACTAGTTTTTACTACGAGCAGTACTTC	CSAKTSFYYEQYF
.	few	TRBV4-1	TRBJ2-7	TGCGCCAGCAGCCAAGTCTCTATGTACGAGCAGTACTTC	CASSQVSMYEQYF
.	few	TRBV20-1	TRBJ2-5	TGCAGTGCTAGATTCGCGAACTCACAAGAGACCCAGTACTTC	CSARFANSQETQYF
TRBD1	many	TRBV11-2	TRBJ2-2	TGTGCCAGCAGCTTACAGGGGGCGCCGAGCGGGGAGCTGTTTTTT	CASSLQGAPSGELFF